The present T cell receptor beta chain was sequenced within a study of T-cell memory formation after mild COVID-19 (dated by TCRdb to about 2021). In the study overall: Most TCR sequence clusters were specific to one of the two donors. In a couple of donors, T-cell clones that expanded and contracted after mild COVID-19 were followed by sequencing TCRalpha and TCRbeta repertoires longitudinally. Two young, previously healthy adult volunteers made up the cohort, one male and one female.

Comments on this clonotype: What antigen it recognizes has not been identified. Base qualities are missing; no much larger clone stands one base away.

PBMCs were isolated by Ficoll-Paque density gradient centrifugation. The CDR3 spans 14 residues, from the cysteine through the phenylalanine. Only the CDR3 DNA is retained, 42 bases long and in frame from the first base. CDR1 SEHNR and CDR2 FQNEAQ are derived from the germline V gene (reference sequence). V loses 9 bases of germline sequence and J loses 6 bases, and the interval between the two ends is 20 bases. TCRdb names Illumina NovaSeq 6000 as the instrument used. cDNA libraries for TCRalpha and TCRbeta were prepared by 5'RACE using constant-segment primers, with sample barcodes and unique molecular identifiers added. RNA was extracted from every sample with Trizol reagent. Amplification of the libraries took two PCR steps, and the second step added a second sample barcode plus Illumina TruSeq adapters. Libraries were sequenced on an Illumina NovaSeq with 2 x 150 bp paired-end reads. On the study's bioinformatics: The reads were demultiplexed and collapsed into UMI-guided consensus sequences using migec v1.2.7. Using mixcr v2.1.11, UMI consensuses were aligned to TRA and TRB V and J templates and then assembled into clonotypes. A clonotype was counted as expanded or contracted only if both edgeR and NoisET called the change significant, with noise models trained on biological replicates. For edgeR calls, a false discovery rate-adjusted p below 0.01 and a log2 fold-change threshold of 1 were applied. As an exploratory analysis of dynamics, max-normalized trajectories of the 1000 most abundant clonotypes were examined by PCA with hierarchical clustering. Separately sequenced CD4+ and CD8+ repertoires were used to assign the CD4 or CD8 phenotype of responding clones. TCRdb trimmed public reads at Q25 via fastp, called clones via MiXCR and kept in-frame beta chains. CDR3 protein sequences are deduplicated, and each keeps its most common genes and DNA. The V and J calls here are based on TCRdb, not the publication. In this sample the table shows around 500,000 distinct CDR3 sequences, about 20% of which occur a single time. Jointly, the top ten make up roughly 12% of the sample.

Results the study describes overall, beyond this receptor: Only two mild cases were covered in the study, and larger cohorts including severe cases with pre-infection samples were considered necessary. Some responding clones were detected in pre-infection memory, which suggested that pre-existing cross-reactive memory T cells had joined the SARS-CoV-2 response. From day 15 to 85, contracting clones showed balanced CD4/CD8 phenotypes, whereas a second wave of clones that expanded from day 15 to 37 leaned towards CD4+. Contracting CD4+ clones appeared mostly in the CM and EM memory subsets, whereas CD8+ clones were enriched in EMRA. SARS-CoV-2 specificity of the second-wave clones peaking on day 37 was not confirmed.

Material for sequencing was PBMCs or a T cell subset sorted from them (not recorded which). The chain employs TRBV7-9 and TRBJ1-2; the D gene is perhaps TRBD1, from 5 matching bases. The clonotype originates from an adult woman who had mild COVID-19 (a few samples of this study predate the infection). The sample titles of this study are shuffled in the database, so cell type and time point are left out; the donor was told from shared clones. The CDR3 protein: CARSQLRAPDGYTF. The DNA is as follows: TGTGCCAGAAGCCAACTCAGGGCCCCAGATGGCTACACCTTC.